Sequencing of this T cell receptor beta chain was carried out in a study of blood T cell repertoires in COVID-19. For the study at large: Researchers got acute and convalescent COVID-19 samples from the United States, Italy and Spain.

A Seattle source enrolled patients during active infection and followed them longitudinally. In the original analysis: How many nucleated cells were present was estimated from reference gene primer amplification. The assay was immunoSEQ multiplex PCR, and TCRdb's table has in-frame clones only and misses some. The V and J calls and clone size were taken over from that table, and D and trimming were inferred from the DNA. The table has a few hundred thousand clones, about nine tenths seen once. Material: peripheral blood. This receptor was taken from a woman in her twenties or thirties with COVID-19, enrolled during active disease.

The CDR3: CASSPTSYNEQFF. The CDR3 DNA is TGTGCCAGCAGTCCGACTTCCTACAATGAGCAGTTCTTC. This sequence joins TRBV9 and TRBJ2-1; D gene ambiguous. The length of the CDR3 is 13 residues. Germline CDR1 SGDLS, CDR2 YYNGEE. Trimming left V 5 bases short and J 1 base short, with 7 bases between.